The source of this TCR beta chain is a study of cytomegalovirus exposure and HLA in healthy donors. The PCR ran on 60 Vbeta and 13 Jbeta primers. The assay was immunoSEQ multiplex PCR, and TCRdb's table has in-frame clones only and misses some. The table lists approximately 77,000 clones, over 60% of them singletons, with 4% to 5.5% in the top ten. This CDR3 comprises 15 residues. Germline V CDR1 and CDR2: MGHRA, YSYEKL. Between the trimmed V and J ends, which lost 4 bases and 5 bases, there was a span of 14 bases. The V call is TRBV4-1, the J call TRBJ1-4; D is perhaps TRBD1 (6 bases). The sequence was collected from a man in his forties in good health and CMV-seronegative. The source material was PBMCs. The CDR3 sequence is CASSLRGGLNEKLFF. Here the CDR3 DNA reads TGCGCCAGCAGCCTTCGGGGGGGGCTAAATGAAAAACTGTTTTTT.